This section outlines one T cell receptor (beta chain) sequence together with its context. Its antigen is currently unknown. This sample stems from a study of cytomegalovirus exposure and HLA in healthy donors. Notes on the study in general: Cytomegalovirus status was reportedly diagnosed by the classifier with high sensitivity and specificity.

This table comes from immunoSEQ multiplex PCR, and its TCRdb copy is limited to in-frame clones, with some not included. The sample consists of about 360,000 clones, 70% to 90% of them appearing once. The CDR3 is 16 amino acids. V lost 4 bases and J lost 5, with 20 bases in between. Germline-derived CDR1 and CDR2 are SNHLY and FYNNEI. Sequenced input: PBMCs. The chain recombines TRBV2 with TRBJ1-2, with D hard to call. This sequence was found in a woman under 30 in good health and CMV-seronegative. In DNA form, the CDR3 reads TGTGCCAGCAGTGTTGGCTCAACCGTTGTCAGTTATGGCTACACCTTC. It is translated as CASSVGSTVVSYGYTF.